Presented here are 24 T cell receptor beta chains from one specimen sequenced in a study of STAT5B mutations in CD4+ large granular lymphocyte leukemia. Data came from immunoSEQ multiplex PCR; TCRdb stores just in-frame clones and leaves some out. The sample holds 32,000 or so clones, about 90% seen once. Source material: CD4+ T cells from blood buffy coats. The receptor set was obtained from a human donor in good health.

The chain carries TRBV9 and TRBJ1-2; D not certain. Trimming pared 3 bases from V and 8 bases from J, leaving 11 bases between. The germline CDR1 and CDR2 sequences are SGDLS and YYNGEE. The CDR3 spans 12 residues. The DNA for the CDR3 is TGTGCCAGCAGCGCCCAGAGCAGCGGCTACACCTTC. This codes for CASSAQSSGYTF.

The rearrangement uses TRBV28 and TRBJ1-1, with a weak D call TRBD1 (5 bases). The CDR3 has 13 residues. V was pared by 4 bases and J by 2 bases, with 8 bases between. CDR1 is MDHEN and CDR2 is SYDVKM in the germline V gene. Written as DNA, the CDR3 is TGTGCCAGCAGTTCACAGGTAAACACTGAAGCTTTCTTT. It yields the protein CASSSQVNTEAFF. Based on the CDR3 plus reference TRBV28 and TRBJ1-1, the full variable domain is DVKVTQSSRYLVKRTGEKVFLECVQDMDHENMFWYRQDPGLGLRLIYFSYDVKMKEKGDIPEGYSVSREKKERFSLILESASTNQTSMYLCASSSQVNTEAFFGQGTRLTVV.

The V gene is TRBV5-1, the J gene TRBJ2-5; no reliable D call. Trimming pared 0 bases from V and 4 bases from J, leaving 16 bases between. CDR3 length: 16 residues. CDR1 is SGHRS and CDR2 is YFSETQ in the germline V gene. The CDR3 sequence is CASSLAPYQAGETQYF. For the CDR3, the DNA is TGCGCCAGCAGCTTGGCCCCGTATCAGGCCGGAGAGACCCAGTACTTC.

The chain combines TRBV7-2 with TRBJ2-1; 8 nucleotides align to TRBD1. Trimming at V came to 5 bases and at J to 9 bases, leaving 3 bases not matched to a gene. The germline V gene encodes CDR1 SGHTA and CDR2 FQGNSA. The CDR3 loop spans 12 amino acids. The CDR3 spells CASSPTGAEQFF. The CDR3 DNA reads TGTGCCAGCAGCCCGACAGGGGCTGAGCAGTTCTTC.

The chain recombines TRBV7-2 with TRBJ2-3; D is possibly TRBD1 (6 bases). V was pared by 6 bases and J by 1 base, with 11 bases between. This CDR3 contains 14 residues. The germline CDR1 and CDR2 sequences are SGHTA and FQGNSA. CDR3 coding DNA: TGTGCCAGCAGACAGGGAGTAGGCACAGATACGCAGTATTTT. It translates to CASRQGVGTDTQYF.

This sequence joins TRBV4-2 and TRBJ2-3; D is unresolved. V lost 0 bases, J lost 1 base, and 5 bases lay in between. Germline loops: CDR1 LGHNA, CDR2 YNFKEQ. This CDR3 spans 14 amino acids. CDR3 DNA sequence: TGTGCCAGCAGCCAAGAGGGTGGCACAGATACGCAGTATTTT. It specifies CASSQEGGTDTQYF.

The rearrangement joins TRBV5-1 to TRBJ2-2, with TRBD2 matching 9 bases. The length of the CDR3 is 17 residues. Germline values: CDR1 SGHRS, CDR2 YFSETQ. V was clipped by 0 bases and J by 3 bases; unmatched bases: 6. In nucleotides, the CDR3 is TGCGCCAGCAGCTTGGATAGCGGGAGACGGGACACCGGGGAGCTGTTTTTT. Translated, it gives CASSLDSGRRDTGELFF.

In this sample, this clone turned up once. The chain uses TRBV7-2 and TRBJ2-1; 13 bases fit TRBD2. The CDR3 is made up of 15 amino acids. The junction had 9 bases not matched to a gene; V was cut back by 7 bases and J by 9 bases. Germline lookup yields CDR1 SGHTA and CDR2 FQGNSA. CDR3 amino acids: CASNPGLAGIGEQFF. Here the CDR3 DNA reads TGTGCCAGCAACCCGGGACTAGCGGGAATCGGTGAGCAGTTCTTC.

The chain recombines TRBV2 with TRBJ1-5; no definite D call. Germline CDR1 SNHLY, CDR2 FYNNEI. V lost 1 base, J lost 7 bases, and 5 bases lay in between. CDR3 size: 12 residues. The CDR3 DNA reads as TGTGCCAGCAGTGAAGGGGTGCAGCCCCAGCATTTT. It codes for CASSEGVQPQHF.

The chain couples TRBV5-6 to TRBJ2-3; 10 nucleotides agree with TRBD1. V lost 6 bases to trimming and J lost 4 bases; unmatched junction nucleotides: 5. Germline V gene sequence: CDR1 SGHDT, CDR2 YYEEEE. The CDR3 sequence is 14 residues long. The CDR3 DNA sequence: TGTGCCAGCAACCCGGGACAGGGGCCAGATACGCAGTATTTT. Translated: CASNPGQGPDTQYF.

The chain uses TRBV5-1 and TRBJ2-5; 11 bases match TRBD2. The CDR3 consists of 16 residues. The J segment lost 1 base and the V segment lost 4 bases, leaving 6 bases of the junction unmatched. The germline gives CDR1 SGHRS, CDR2 YFSETQ. The CDR3 coding sequence is TGCGCCAGCAGCGCAGGACTAGCGGGCCCCCAAGAGACCCAGTACTTC. Its translation: CASSAGLAGPQETQYF.

The chain uses TRBV28 and TRBJ1-1; D perhaps matches TRBD1 (5 bases). CDR1 and CDR2 from the germline V gene are MDHEN and SYDVKM. The CDR3 extends over 15 amino acids. V lost 6 bases to trimming and J lost 1 base, with 15 bases between them. The CDR3 sequence: CASRSTGGQNTEAFF. CDR3 in DNA: TGTGCCAGCAGATCAACCGGCGGACAGAACACTGAAGCTTTCTTT.

The chain combines TRBV6-5 with TRBJ2-1, with 11 bases matching TRBD1. The germline gives CDR1 MNHEY, CDR2 SVGAGI. The length of the CDR3 is 14 residues. V shed 7 bases, J shed 5 bases, and the junction held 4 bases outside the gene matches. The chain's CDR3 is CASTRGQGDNEQFF. The CDR3 nucleotides read TGTGCCAGCACCCGGGGACAGGGGGACAATGAGCAGTTCTTC.

This chain connects TRBV19 to TRBJ1-1; D remains ambiguous. V lost 1 base and J 1 base, leaving 7 bases between the germline ends. The V gene's germline CDR1 is LNHDA and CDR2 SQIVND (reference sequence). CDR3 length equals 14 residues. CDR3 nucleotide sequence: TGTGCCAGTAGTATAGGGCAGCCGAACACTGAAGCTTTCTTT. As protein: CASSIGQPNTEAFF. The whole variable domain, remainder taken from reference TRBV19 and TRBJ1-1, is DGGITQSPKYLFRKEGQNVTLSCEQNLNHDAMYWYRQDPGQGLRLIYYSQIVNDFQKGDIAEGYSVSREKKESFPLTVTSAQKNPTAFYLCASSIGQPNTEAFFGQGTRLTVV.

The DNA for the CDR3 is TGCAGCGTGTCAATTCGGGGCTTAAGTAGCGGGAAAGTAGCAGATACGCAGTATTTT. Its translation: CSVSIRGLSSGKVADTQYF. The V and J genes are TRBV29-1 and TRBJ2-3; 8 bases fit TRBD2. The germline CDR1 and CDR2 sequences are SQVTM and ANQGSEA. CDR3 size: 19 residues. Trimming took 6 bases from V and 4 from J; bases not matched to a gene: 24.

CDR3 protein: CASSEQREGLGEQFF. As DNA, the CDR3 is TGTGCCAGCAGTGAACAGCGGGAGGGCCTAGGTGAGCAGTTCTTC. The chain recombines TRBV2 with TRBJ2-1; 10 nucleotides match TRBD2. Germline V gives CDR1 SNHLY, CDR2 FYNNEI. Losses at the gene ends were 2 bases for V and 9 bases for J; bases not matched to a gene: 7. This CDR3 region has 15 residues.

Here the CDR3 reads CATSRGVNTEAFF. The CDR3 DNA follows: TGTGCCACCAGCAGAGGAGTGAACACTGAAGCTTTCTTT. The chain is built from TRBV15 and TRBJ1-1; D uncertain. The CDR3 spans 13 residues. CDR1 LNHNV and CDR2 YYDKDF come from the germline V gene (reference sequence). Trimming removed 1 base at V and 0 bases at J, with 3 bases between.

The gene calls are TRBV5-1 and TRBJ2-7, with D possibly being TRBD2 (7 bases). V shed 1 base and J shed 1 base, with 12 bases lying between them. Looked up from germline, CDR1 is SGHRS and CDR2 is YFSETQ. CDR3 length: 15 residues. CDR3 DNA: TGCGCCAGCAGCTTGTTGGGGGGGGCATCCTACGAGCAGTACTTC. This translates into CASSLLGGASYEQYF.

The chain employs TRBV14 and TRBJ2-1; D might be TRBD1 or TRBD2, each matching 6 bases. CDR3 size: 13 residues. V lost 4 bases and J lost 12, with 16 bases in between. Germline V lookup: CDR1 SGHDN, CDR2 FVKESK. The CDR3 DNA is TGTGCCAGCAGCCCCCGGGAGACAGGTGGGCAGTTCTTC. This encodes CASSPRETGGQFF.

The CDR3, as DNA: TGTGCCATCAGTAGTCCGGGGAAAACTGGAAACACCATATATTTT. Its protein product is CAISSPGKTGNTIYF. This chain connects TRBV10-3 to TRBJ1-3; D is undetermined. This CDR3 spans 15 amino acids. Germline V gives CDR1 ENHRY, CDR2 SYGVKD. V lost 5 bases to trimming and J lost 2 bases, with 13 bases between them.

The chain has TRBV13 and TRBJ2-2, with D possibly TRBD1 on 6 matching bases. The V end was cut by 2 bases, the J end by 5 bases, with 6 bases between. CDR1 and CDR2 (germline): PRHDT, FYEKMQ (reference sequence). The CDR3 loop spans 13 amino acids. For the CDR3, the DNA is TGTGCCAGCAGCTTACAGGGGACCGGGGAGCTGTTTTTT. It specifies CASSLQGTGELFF. Looking up the rest from reference TRBV13 and TRBJ2-2 gives the full variable domain: AAGVIQSPRHLIKEKRETATLKCYPIPRHDTVYWYQQGPGQDPQFLISFYEKMQSDKGSIPDRFSAQQFSDYHSELNMSSLELGDSALYFCASSLQGTGELFFGEGSRLTVL.

This chain links TRBV10-3 with TRBJ1-4, with D possibly TRBD1 on 5 matching bases. The germline V and J ends were trimmed by 10 bases and 0 bases, with 15 bases remaining between them. The CDR3 length is 15 residues. Germline CDR1 is ENHRY and CDR2 is SYGVKD. CDR3 DNA: TGTGCCACCTCGGGGGGTTCTCCAACTAATGAAAAACTGTTTTTT. This gives the protein CATSGGSPTNEKLFF.

The chain has TRBV28 and TRBJ1-4; 10 bases are shared with TRBD1. Trimming removed 8 bases from V and 2 bases from J; junction bases left unmatched: 11. Germline V gives CDR1 MDHEN, CDR2 SYDVKM. The CDR3 consists of 17 residues. The CDR3 loop is CASSRGQGVGTNEKLFF. The DNA of the CDR3 is TGTGCCAGCTCCCGCGGACAGGGGGTTGGGACTAATGAAAAACTGTTTTTT.

This clone was observed once. V gene TRBV10-3 combines with J gene TRBJ1-2; 10 bases map to TRBD1. The germline gives CDR1 ENHRY, CDR2 SYGVKD. This CDR3 spans 14 amino acids. V gave up 6 bases and J gave up 7 bases; unmatched junction bases: 8. For the CDR3, the DNA is TGTGCCATCAGCCCCCGACAGGGGGCTGGTGGCTACACCTTC. Translated, it gives CAISPRQGAGGYTF.